Presented here are 26 T cell receptor beta chains from one specimen sequenced in a study of response to subunit inactivated influenza vaccine. TCRdb called the RT-PCR reads again in MiXCR, with one record for every CDR3 protein. In the table there are hundreds of thousands of distinct CDR3 sequences, less than 30% of which are singletons. The sequencing used CD4+ T cells sorted from PBMCs, collected about 5 days after vaccination. The receptors stem from a middle-aged man who received an inactivated influenza vaccine.

This clonotype showed up just a few times. The chain couples TRBV20-1 to TRBJ2-3, with 9 positions matching TRBD2. The trim removed 4 bases at V and 2 bases at J, leaving 4 bases unmatched. The CDR3 spans 14 residues. Germline CDR1 DFQATT, CDR2 SNEGSKA (reference sequence). Here the CDR3 reads CSATTSGNTDTQYF. CDR3 nucleotide sequence: TGCAGTGCTACGACTAGCGGAAACACAGATACGCAGTATTTT.

The V call is TRBV10-3, the J call TRBJ2-1; D uncertain. The CDR3 runs to 15 residues. Germline CDR1 is ENHRY and CDR2 is SYGVKD. Trimming pared 0 bases from V and 1 base from J, leaving 7 bases between. CDR3 protein: CAISESIDSYNEQFF. DNA for the CDR3: TGTGCCATCAGTGAGTCTATTGATTCCTACAATGAGCAGTTCTTC.

This clonotype has a handful of counts. V and J are TRBV27 and TRBJ2-7; D not certain. The CDR3 is made up of 13 amino acids. Germline V gene sequence: CDR1 MNHEY, CDR2 SMNVEV (reference sequence). V was shortened by 3 bases and J by 0 bases, with 6 bases between the two germline ends. CDR3 amino acids: CASSFSVSYEQYF. As DNA, the CDR3 is TGTGCCAGCAGTTTTTCAGTCTCCTACGAGCAGTACTTC.

V is TRBV20-1 and J is TRBJ2-2; no reliable D call. The CDR3 contains 14 residues. The germline V and J ends were trimmed by 2 bases and 7 bases, with 14 bases remaining between them. CDR1 is DFQATT, CDR2 SNEGSKA, per germline (reference sequence). CDR3 region: CSARRTVRGGELFF. The CDR3, as DNA: TGCAGTGCTAGAAGGACCGTTAGAGGCGGGGAGCTGTTTTTT.

The chain carries TRBV12-3 or TRBV12-4 and TRBJ2-7; D gene ambiguous. V gave up 3 bases and J gave up 2 bases, with 8 bases separating them. CDR3 length equals 13 residues. CDR3 bases: TGTGCCAGCAGTTTCATAGATGCCTACGAGCAGTACTTC. This translates into CASSFIDAYEQYF.

The genes are TRBV20-1 and TRBJ2-5, with D possibly matching TRBD1 (6 bases). CDR1 and CDR2 from the germline V gene are DFQATT and SNEGSKA (reference sequence). The CDR3 covers 13 residues. The V and J ends lost 5 bases and 1 base respectively, with 11 bases between them. The CDR3 protein is CSAGDTFQETQYF. The CDR3, as DNA: TGCAGTGCTGGGGACACGTTCCAAGAGACCCAGTACTTC.

The chain links TRBV12-3 or TRBV12-4 to TRBJ2-5; 7 nucleotides line up with TRBD1. The CDR3 has 15 residues. The V segment lost 6 bases and the J segment 4 bases; nucleotides outside the gene matches: 11. CDR3 sequence: CASRGGPNGGETQYF. CDR3 DNA: TGTGCCAGCAGAGGGGGCCCGAATGGGGGAGAGACCCAGTACTTC.

This clonotype was counted between two and nine times. V is TRBV2 and J is TRBJ2-7; a possible D gene is TRBD2 (5 bases). Germline values: CDR1 SNHLY, CDR2 FYNNEI. The germline V and J ends were trimmed by 2 bases and 0 bases, with 8 bases remaining between them. The CDR3 extends over 14 amino acids. The CDR3 is CASSESRDSYEQYF. The CDR3, as DNA: TGTGCCAGCAGTGAATCCCGGGACTCCTACGAGCAGTACTTC.

The chain is built from TRBV18 and TRBJ2-1, with 12 nucleotides matching TRBD2. V lost 5 bases to trimming and J lost 5 bases; unmatched junction nucleotides: 4. Germline V gene data show CDR1 as KGHSH and CDR2 as LQKENI. This CDR3 comprises 15 residues. CDR3 nucleotides: TGTGCCAGCTCAGAGGGACTAGCGGGCAACAATGAGCAGTTCTTC. Its protein is CASSEGLAGNNEQFF.

This chain uses TRBV11-2 with TRBJ2-1; D is ambiguous. Trimming left V 1 base short and J 6 bases short, with 7 bases between. The length of the CDR3 is 13 residues. Germline loops: CDR1 SGHAT, CDR2 FQNNGV. CDR3 loop: CASSLAAANEQFF. In nucleotides, the CDR3 is TGTGCCAGCAGCTTAGCAGCCGCCAATGAGCAGTTCTTC.

This clonotype was observed at least ten times. The V gene is TRBV29-1, the J gene TRBJ2-1; 13 bases map to TRBD2. The germline V gene encodes CDR1 SQVTM and CDR2 ANQGSEA. V was pared by 6 bases and J by 5 bases, with 7 bases of the junction left unmatched. CDR3 length: 15 amino acids. CDR3 loop: CSVLGLAGPNNEQFF. The CDR3 coding sequence is TGCAGCGTGCTGGGACTAGCGGGACCGAACAATGAGCAGTTCTTC.

On this clonotype itself: A much larger clone sits a single nucleotide away, making a read error possible. The V call is TRBV7-3, the J call TRBJ2-2; D is possibly TRBD1 (5 bases). V lost 0 bases, J lost 3 bases, and 5 bases lay in between. Germline CDR1 reads SGHTA; CDR2 reads FQGTGA. The CDR3 extends over 14 amino acids. This CDR3 reads CASSLTGDTGELFF. The CDR3 DNA is TGTGCCAGCAGCTTAACAGGGGACACCGGGGAGCTGTTTTTT. Drawing the rest from reference TRBV7-3 and TRBJ2-2, the complete variable domain is GAGVSQTPSNKVTEKGKYVELRCDPISGHTALYWYRQSLGQGPEFLIYFQGTGAADDSGLPNDRFFAVRPEGSVSTLKIQRTERGDSAVYLCASSLTGDTGELFFGEGSRLTVL.

The table lists this clonotype with a few counts. The CDR3 sequence: CAIREDRGQGGYTF. The CDR3 DNA sequence: TGTGCCATCAGGGAAGACAGGGGGCAGGGTGGCTACACCTTC. This rearrangement joins TRBV10-3 to TRBJ1-2; 10 bases agree with TRBD1. The CDR3 is made up of 14 amino acids. Germline loops: CDR1 ENHRY, CDR2 SYGVKD. J gave up 7 bases and V 6 bases, and 8 bases lay outside the gene matches.

This clonotype was detected a few times. V is TRBV10-1 and J is TRBJ2-3, with TRBD1 identical over 8 bases. CDR1 is WNHNN and CDR2 is SYGVQD in the germline V gene (reference sequence). The CDR3 length is 16 residues. J was trimmed by 2 bases and V by 3 bases; bases with no gene match: 7. The CDR3 region is CASSDFGQGNTDTQYF. The CDR3 DNA is TGCGCCAGCAGTGATTTCGGACAGGGCAACACAGATACGCAGTATTTT.

This clonotype appeared a few times. The chain is built from TRBV6-2 or TRBV6-3 and TRBJ1-4; 10 bases map to TRBD1. The length of the CDR3 is 14 residues. Germline V lookup: CDR1 MNHEY, CDR2 SVGEGT. V shed 5 bases and J 11 bases; nucleotides not matched to a gene: 8. The CDR3 region is CASSPSPGQGKLFF. The CDR3 DNA follows: TGTGCCAGCAGTCCCAGTCCGGGACAGGGGAAACTGTTTTTT.

This clonotype was observed a few times. This chain connects TRBV5-1 to TRBJ2-1; TRBD1 matches at 8 bases. CDR1 and CDR2 from the germline V gene are SGHRS and YFSETQ. Losses at the gene ends were 4 bases for V and 5 bases for J; bases not matched to a gene: 8. The CDR3 covers 15 residues. Here the CDR3 reads CASSPGQGGHNEQFF. CDR3 nucleotides: TGCGCCAGCAGCCCCGGACAGGGCGGCCACAATGAGCAGTTCTTC.

This clonotype was found a few times. The chain employs TRBV27 and TRBJ2-2; no clear D. Trimming took 3 bases from V and 2 from J, leaving 10 bases between them. CDR3 length: 15 amino acids. From germline, CDR1 is MNHEY and CDR2 SMNVEV (reference sequence). In DNA, the CDR3 is TGTGCCAGCAGTTTCTCGGAGAAAAACACCGGGGAGCTGTTTTTT. It translates to CASSFSEKNTGELFF.

This clonotype was observed a handful of times. The rearrangement joins TRBV5-1 to TRBJ2-7; 12 nucleotides agree with TRBD1. This CDR3 is built from 15 residues. V lost 2 bases and J lost 5; bases outside the gene matches: 5. Per the germline V gene, CDR1 is SGHRS and CDR2 is YFSETQ. CDR3 amino acids: CASSLGTGGYHEQYF. The CDR3 nucleotides read TGCGCCAGCAGCTTAGGGACAGGGGGCTACCACGAGCAGTACTTC. Supplemented by reference TRBV5-1 and TRBJ2-7, the full variable domain reads KAGVTQTPRYLIKTRGQQVTLSCSPISGHRSVSWYQQTPGQGLQFLFEYFSETQRNKGNFPGRFSGRQFSNSRSEMNVSTLELGDSALYLCASSLGTGGYHEQYFGPGTRLTVT.

This clonotype was observed a handful of times. The chain carries TRBV4-1 and TRBJ1-3; no definite D call. This CDR3 is 15 amino acids long. Germline V CDR1 and CDR2: MGHRA, YSYEKL. The V and J ends lost 0 bases and 0 bases respectively, with 6 bases between them. The DNA of the CDR3 is TGCGCCAGCAGCCAAGAGGAGAGCTCTGGAAACACCATATATTTT. This translates into CASSQEESSGNTIYF.

The V call is TRBV28, the J call TRBJ1-1; D uncertain. This CDR3 has 13 residues. With 3 bases removed from V and 2 bases from J, the gap between germline ends came to 7 bases. Germline values: CDR1 MDHEN, CDR2 SYDVKM. The CDR3 is CASSFLINTEAFF. The DNA for the CDR3 is TGTGCCAGCAGTTTCCTAATCAACACTGAAGCTTTCTTT.

This chain joins TRBV6-1 and TRBJ2-7, with D possibly being TRBD1 (6 bases). The CDR3 contains 13 residues. With 5 bases removed from V and 5 bases from J, the gap between germline ends came to 13 bases. Germline V gene lookup returns CDR1 MNHNS and CDR2 SASEGT. This chain's CDR3 is CASSQQGFHEQYF. Written as DNA, the CDR3 is TGTGCCAGCAGTCAACAGGGATTCCACGAGCAGTACTTC.

The V and J genes are TRBV2 and TRBJ2-1; the D is unclear. Trimming pared 1 base from V and 8 bases from J, leaving 3 bases between. Germline lookup yields CDR1 SNHLY and CDR2 FYNNEI. This CDR3 region has 11 residues. The CDR3 nucleotides are TGTGCCAGCAGTGAAGGCGATGAGCAGTTCTTC. Protein sequence: CASSEGDEQFF.

J is TRBJ2-1 and V is TRBV20-1; no reliable D call. CDR1 and CDR2 (germline): DFQATT, SNEGSKA (reference sequence). CDR3 length equals 16 residues. Trimming pared 3 bases from V and 0 bases from J, leaving 15 bases between. This CDR3 reads CSARVRAASSYNEQFF. The CDR3 bases are TGCAGTGCTAGGGTACGGGCGGCGAGCTCCTACAATGAGCAGTTCTTC.

This clonotype turned up a few times. The J gene is TRBJ2-7, the V gene TRBV21-1; TRBD1, the D gene given by the table, was not confirmed from the DNA. TRBV21-1 is shown as a pseudogene. This CDR3 has 18 residues. The CDR3 DNA is TGTGCCAGCAGACGTCGGGGCCCCCGTTTCGCGGGGGACTACGAGCAGTACTTC. This gives the protein CASRRRGPRFAGDYEQYF.

The chain uses TRBV7-9 and TRBJ2-3, with a possible D match to TRBD2 (5 bases). CDR3 length: 14 residues. The germline V gene encodes CDR1 SEHNR and CDR2 FQNEAQ (reference sequence). V was pared by 5 bases and J by 4 bases, with 13 bases between. The DNA of the CDR3 is TGTGCCAGCAGCATCCTTATTAGCGCAGATACGCAGTATTTT. This sequence encodes CASSILISADTQYF.

V is TRBV5-1 and J is TRBJ1-2, with 7 nucleotides matching TRBD1. The CDR3 has 14 amino acids. CDR1 SGHRS and CDR2 YFSETQ come from the germline V gene. V lost 7 bases, J lost 0 bases, and 6 bases stayed unmatched. The CDR3 sequence is CASAPGTANYGYTF. The CDR3 nucleotides are TGCGCCAGCGCCCCCGGGACAGCTAACTATGGCTACACCTTC. The full variable domain, its missing parts supplied by reference TRBV5-1 and TRBJ1-2, is KAGVTQTPRYLIKTRGQQVTLSCSPISGHRSVSWYQQTPGQGLQFLFEYFSETQRNKGNFPGRFSGRQFSNSRSEMNVSTLELGDSALYLCASAPGTANYGYTFGSGTRLTVV.